This T cell receptor beta chain was sequenced during a study of OX40 agonist ivuxolimab in advanced cancers. For the study at large: Ivuxolimab was administered intravenously to patients at 0.01 to 10 mg/kg every 2 weeks. Enrolled patients in dose escalation had cancers that were hepatocellular carcinoma, melanoma, renal cell or head and neck cancer. Past anti-PD-1, anti-PD-L1 or anti-CTLA-4 therapy was accepted, and 30% to 45% had received some. Points from the study as a whole: Also showing low normalized T-cell clonal expansion were some of the nonresponders.

Assay used: immunoSEQ multiplex PCR; TCRdb lists only in-frame clones, some missing. This sample has under 70,000 clones, with 75% to 90% found just once. Of note for this clone: What it binds is unknown.

This CDR3 comprises 15 residues. From germline, CDR1 is LNHNV and CDR2 YYDKDF (reference sequence). V shed 1 base and J 13 bases; nucleotides not matched to a gene: 13. This specimen was CD4+ or CD8+ T cells sorted from blood, taken in a trial of the OX40 agonist ivuxolimab. The sequence was collected from an adult with an advanced solid tumor such as melanoma, head and neck, liver or kidney cancer. The V gene is TRBV15, the J gene TRBJ2-3, with 8 nucleotides matching TRBD2. CDR3 DNA sequence: TGTGCCACCAGCAGAGTCGGGGTTTCGCTAGCGGGCAAGTATTTT. Amino acids: CATSRVGVSLAGKYF.